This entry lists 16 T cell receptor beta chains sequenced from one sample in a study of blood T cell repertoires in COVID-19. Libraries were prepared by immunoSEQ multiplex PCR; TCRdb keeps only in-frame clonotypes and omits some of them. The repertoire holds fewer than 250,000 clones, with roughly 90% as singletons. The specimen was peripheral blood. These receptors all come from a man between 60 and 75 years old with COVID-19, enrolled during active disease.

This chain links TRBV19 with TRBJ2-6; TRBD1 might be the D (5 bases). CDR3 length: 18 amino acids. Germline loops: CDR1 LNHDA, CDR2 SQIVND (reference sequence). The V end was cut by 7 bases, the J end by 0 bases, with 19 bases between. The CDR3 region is CASTQGSTPLSGANVLTF. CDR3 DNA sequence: TGTGCCAGTACTCAGGGCTCCACCCCCCTCTCTGGGGCCAACGTCCTGACTTTC.

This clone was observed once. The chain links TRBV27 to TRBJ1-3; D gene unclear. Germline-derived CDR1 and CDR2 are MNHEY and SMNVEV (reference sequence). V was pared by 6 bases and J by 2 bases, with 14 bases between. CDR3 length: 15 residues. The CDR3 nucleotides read TGTGCCAGCAGGACGGACTTGAGCACTGGAAACACCATATATTTT. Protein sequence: CASRTDLSTGNTIYF.

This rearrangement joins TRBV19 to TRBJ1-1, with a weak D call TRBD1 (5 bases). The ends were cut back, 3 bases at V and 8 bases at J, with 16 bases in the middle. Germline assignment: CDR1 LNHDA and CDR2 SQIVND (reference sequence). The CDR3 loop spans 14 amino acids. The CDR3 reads CASSISSGTLEAFF. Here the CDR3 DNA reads TGTGCCAGTAGTATTTCGAGCGGGACCCTGGAAGCTTTCTTT.

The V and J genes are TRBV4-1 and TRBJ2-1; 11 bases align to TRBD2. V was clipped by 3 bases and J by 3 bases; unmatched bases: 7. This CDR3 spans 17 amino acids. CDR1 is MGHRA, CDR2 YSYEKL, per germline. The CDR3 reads CASSQTWGTSGYNEQFF. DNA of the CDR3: TGCGCCAGCAGCCAGACCTGGGGGACTAGCGGCTACAATGAGCAGTTCTTC.

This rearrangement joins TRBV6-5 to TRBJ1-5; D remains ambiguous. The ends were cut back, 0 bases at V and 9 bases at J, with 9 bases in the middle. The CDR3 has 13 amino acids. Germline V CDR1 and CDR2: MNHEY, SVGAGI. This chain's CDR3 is CASSYSGSGPQHF. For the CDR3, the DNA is TGTGCCAGCAGTTACTCGGGGAGTGGGCCCCAGCATTTT.

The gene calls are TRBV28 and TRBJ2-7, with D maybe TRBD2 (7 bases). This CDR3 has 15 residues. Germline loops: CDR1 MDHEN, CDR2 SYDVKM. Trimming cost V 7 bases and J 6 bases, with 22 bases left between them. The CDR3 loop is CASIRGGDPPLEQYF. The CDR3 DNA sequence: TGTGCCAGCATACGAGGGGGGGATCCGCCCCTCGAGCAGTACTTC.

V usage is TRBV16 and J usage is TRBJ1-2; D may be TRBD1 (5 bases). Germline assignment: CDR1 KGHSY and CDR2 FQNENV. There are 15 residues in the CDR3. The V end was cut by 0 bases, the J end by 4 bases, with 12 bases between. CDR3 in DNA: TGTGCCAGCAGCCAATCCCCTGGGGGGGGCTATGGCTACACCTTC. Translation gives CASSQSPGGGYGYTF.

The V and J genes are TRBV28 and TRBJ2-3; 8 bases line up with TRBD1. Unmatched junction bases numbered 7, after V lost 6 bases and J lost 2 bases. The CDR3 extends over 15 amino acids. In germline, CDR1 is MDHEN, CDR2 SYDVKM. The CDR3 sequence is CASRGQETNTDTQYF. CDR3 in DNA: TGTGCCAGCAGGGGACAGGAGACTAACACAGATACGCAGTATTTT.

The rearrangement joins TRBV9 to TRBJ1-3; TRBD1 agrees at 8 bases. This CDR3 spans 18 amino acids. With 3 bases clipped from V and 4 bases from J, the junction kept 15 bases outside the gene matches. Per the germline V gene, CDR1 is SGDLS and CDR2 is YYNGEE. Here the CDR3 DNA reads TGTGCCAGCAGCGCCTACGGACAGGGAGCCTTCGCCGGAAACACCATATATTTT. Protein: CASSAYGQGAFAGNTIYF.

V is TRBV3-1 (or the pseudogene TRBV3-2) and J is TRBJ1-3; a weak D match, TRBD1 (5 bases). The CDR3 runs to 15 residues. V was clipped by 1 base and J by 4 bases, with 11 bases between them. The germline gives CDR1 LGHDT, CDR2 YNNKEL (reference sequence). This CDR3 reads CASSQGQSSGNTIYF. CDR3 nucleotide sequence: TGTGCCAGCAGCCAAGGACAGTCATCCGGAAACACCATATATTTT.

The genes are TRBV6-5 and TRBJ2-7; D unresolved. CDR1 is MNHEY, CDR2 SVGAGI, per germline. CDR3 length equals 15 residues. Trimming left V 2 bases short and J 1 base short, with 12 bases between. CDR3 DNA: TGTGCCAGCAGTTACGCAGACCCCGGGTCCTACGAGCAGTACTTC. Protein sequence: CASSYADPGSYEQYF.

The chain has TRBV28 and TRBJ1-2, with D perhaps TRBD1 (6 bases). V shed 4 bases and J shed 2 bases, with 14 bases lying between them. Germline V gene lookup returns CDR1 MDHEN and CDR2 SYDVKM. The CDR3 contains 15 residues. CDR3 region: CASSSRDNSNYGYTF. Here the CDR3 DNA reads TGTGCCAGCAGTTCCCGGGACAACTCCAACTATGGCTACACCTTC.

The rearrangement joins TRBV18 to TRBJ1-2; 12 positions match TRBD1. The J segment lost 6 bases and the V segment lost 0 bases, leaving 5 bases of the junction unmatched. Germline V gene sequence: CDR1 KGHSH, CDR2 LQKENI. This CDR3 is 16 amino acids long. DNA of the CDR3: TGTGCCAGCTCACCACCCTCGGGACAGGGGGCTCATGGCTACACCTTC. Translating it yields CASSPPSGQGAHGYTF.

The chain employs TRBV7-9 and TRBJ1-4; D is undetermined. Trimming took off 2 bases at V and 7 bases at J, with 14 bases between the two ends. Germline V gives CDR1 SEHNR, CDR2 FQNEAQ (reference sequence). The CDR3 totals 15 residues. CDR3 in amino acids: CASSLPRGSGEKLFF. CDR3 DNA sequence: TGTGCCAGCAGCTTACCCCGGGGATCTGGTGAAAAACTGTTTTTT.

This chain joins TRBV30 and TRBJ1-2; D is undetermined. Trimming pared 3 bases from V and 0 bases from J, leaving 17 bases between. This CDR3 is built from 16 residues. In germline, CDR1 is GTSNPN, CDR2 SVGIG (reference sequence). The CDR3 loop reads CAWSWTPHPSNYGYTF. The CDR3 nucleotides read TGTGCCTGGAGCTGGACTCCGCATCCATCTAACTATGGCTACACCTTC. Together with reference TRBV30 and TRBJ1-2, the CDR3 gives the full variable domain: SQTIHQWPATLVQPVGSPLSLECTVEGTSNPNLYWYRQAAGRGLQLLFYSVGIGQISSEVPQNLSASRPQDRQFILSSKKLLLSDSGFYLCAWSWTPHPSNYGYTFGSGTRLTVV.

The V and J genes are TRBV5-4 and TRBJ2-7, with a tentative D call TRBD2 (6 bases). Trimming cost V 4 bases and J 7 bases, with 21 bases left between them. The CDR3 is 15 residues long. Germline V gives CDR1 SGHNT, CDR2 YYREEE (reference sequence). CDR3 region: CASSPDLGGHREQYF. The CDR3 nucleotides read TGTGCCAGCAGCCCCGACCTGGGGGGTCATCGAGAGCAGTACTTC. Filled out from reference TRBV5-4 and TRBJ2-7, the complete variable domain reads ETGVTQSPTHLIKTRGQQVTLRCSSQSGHNTVSWYQQALGQGPQFIFQYYREEENGRGNFPPRFSGLQFPNYSSELNVNALELDDSALYLCASSPDLGGHREQYFGPGTRLTVT.